These T cell receptor beta chains were read from a single sample in a study of PD-L1 blockade in urothelial cancer. Produced via immunoSEQ multiplex PCR; TCRdb's table is partial and in-frame only. The sample has 45,000 to 60,000 clones; around 83% are singletons. Material: PBMCs, obtained around atezolizumab (anti-PD-L1) treatment. These receptors all come from a man aged 45-65 years with urothelial cancer. The CDR3 runs from the conserved cysteine through the conserved F or W.

v_call,j_call,cdr3_aa
TRBV5-4,TRBJ1-1,CASSSLGGEGNTEAFF
TRBV5-8,TRBJ2-5,CASSPRTGGFQETQYF
TRBV7-9,TRBJ2-5,CASREGGEETQYF
TRBV19,TRBJ1-1,CASRGNRGNTEAFF
TRBV7-6,TRBJ2-3,CASSPRTSGSTDTQYF
TRBV18,TRBJ1-2,CASSPNQGTSANYGYTF
TRBV11-2,TRBJ1-5,CASSYTGQQPQHF
TRBV25-1,TRBJ1-2,CASSEAGNYGYTF
TRBV27,TRBJ2-7,CASSHSTGNSIYEQYF
TRBV27,TRBJ2-4,CASSLVAGSVDIQYF
TRBV10-1,TRBJ2-7,CASSESGGYEQYF
TRBV18,TRBJ2-6,CASSPEAGANVLTF
TRBV29-1,TRBJ1-2,CSSLEGGGYGYTF
TRBV7-8,TRBJ1-1,CASSLAGQGMNTEAFF
TRBV7-3,TRBJ2-3,CASSLTPSSGTDTQYF